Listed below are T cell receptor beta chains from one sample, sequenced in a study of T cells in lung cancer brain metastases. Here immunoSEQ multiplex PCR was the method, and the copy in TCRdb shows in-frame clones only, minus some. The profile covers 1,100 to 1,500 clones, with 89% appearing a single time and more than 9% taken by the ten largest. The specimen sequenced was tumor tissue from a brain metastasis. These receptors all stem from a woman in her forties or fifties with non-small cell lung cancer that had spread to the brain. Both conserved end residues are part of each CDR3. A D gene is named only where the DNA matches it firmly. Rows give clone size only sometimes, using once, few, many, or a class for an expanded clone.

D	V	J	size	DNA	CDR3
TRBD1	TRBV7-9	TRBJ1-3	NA	TGTGCCAGCAGCCCTAACAGGGGAACTGGAAACACCATATATTTT	CASSPNRGTGNTIYF
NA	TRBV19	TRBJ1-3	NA	TGTGCCAGTAATTTACAACCGTCTGGAAACACCATATATTTT	CASNLQPSGNTIYF
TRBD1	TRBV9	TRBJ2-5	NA	TGTGCCAGCAGCCCGCGGACAGGGGGCGCGGGTTGGGACCAAGAGACCCAGTACTTC	CASSPRTGGAGWDQETQYF
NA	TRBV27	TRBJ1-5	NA	TGTGCCAGCAGTCTCCTCGGGGGCGGTCAGCCCCAGCATTTT	CASSLLGGGQPQHF
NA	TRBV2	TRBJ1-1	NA	TGTGCCAGGAGAGTTAACACTGAAGCTTTCTTT	CARRVNTEAFF
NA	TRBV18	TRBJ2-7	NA	TGTGCCAGCTCACAGGGCCCCAGCGAGCAGTACTTC	CASSQGPSEQYF
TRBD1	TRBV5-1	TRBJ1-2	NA	TGCGCCAGCAGCTTGGCCGGGACAGATAACTATGGCTACACCTTC	CASSLAGTDNYGYTF
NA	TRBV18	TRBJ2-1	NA	TGTGCCAGCTCACCAAACCGAGCGAGCTCCTACAATGAGCAGTTCTTC	CASSPNRASSYNEQFF
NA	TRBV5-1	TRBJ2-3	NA	TGCGCCAGCAGAACGGAGGGCCAAGGAGATACGCAGTATTTT	CASRTEGQGDTQYF
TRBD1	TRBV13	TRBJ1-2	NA	TGTGCCAGCAGCCCAGACAGGGGCTTACTCTATGGCTACACCTTC	CASSPDRGLLYGYTF
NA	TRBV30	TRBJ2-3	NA	TGTGCCTGGACGAGGCCATCCACAGATACGCAGTATTTT	CAWTRPSTDTQYF
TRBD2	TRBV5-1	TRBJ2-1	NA	TGCGCCAGCAGCTCACAGGCCTCCGGATGGACTAGCGGGAGGGACAATGAGCAGTTCTTC	CASSSQASGWTSGRDNEQFF
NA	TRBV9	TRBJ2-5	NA	TGTGCCAGCAGCGTAGGGGTAGCGGAGGAGACCCAGTACTTC	CASSVGVAEETQYF
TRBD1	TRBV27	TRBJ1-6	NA	TGTGCCAGCAGTCTATCGAGGGGGCGGAATTCACCCCTCCACTTT	CASSLSRGRNSPLHF
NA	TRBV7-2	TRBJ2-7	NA	TGTGCCAGCAGCCCCGCCAGTAGCGCATACGAGCAGTACTTC	CASSPASSAYEQYF
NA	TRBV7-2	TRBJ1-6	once	TGTGCCAGCAGCTTAGGGGTCCCAGGCCGGAATAATTCACCCCTCCACTTT	CASSLGVPGRNNSPLHF
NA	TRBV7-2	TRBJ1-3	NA	TGTGCCAGCAGACCAGCGGGGCCTGGAAACACCATATATTTT	CASRPAGPGNTIYF
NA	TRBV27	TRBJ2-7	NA	TGTGCCAGCAGGTGGACGGCTACCTACGAGCAGTACTTC	CASRWTATYEQYF